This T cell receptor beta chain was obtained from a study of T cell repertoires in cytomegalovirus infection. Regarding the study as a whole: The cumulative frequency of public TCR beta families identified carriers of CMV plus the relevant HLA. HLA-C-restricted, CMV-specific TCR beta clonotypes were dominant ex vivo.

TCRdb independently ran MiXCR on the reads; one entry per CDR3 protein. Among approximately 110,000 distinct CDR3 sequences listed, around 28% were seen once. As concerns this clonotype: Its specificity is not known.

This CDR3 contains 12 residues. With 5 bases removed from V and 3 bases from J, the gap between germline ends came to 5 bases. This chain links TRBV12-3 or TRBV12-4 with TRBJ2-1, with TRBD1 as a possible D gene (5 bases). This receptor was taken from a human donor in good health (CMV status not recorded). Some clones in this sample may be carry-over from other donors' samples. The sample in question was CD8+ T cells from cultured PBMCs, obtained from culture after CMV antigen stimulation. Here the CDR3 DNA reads TGTGCCAGCAGTGACAGCTACAATGAGCAGTTCTTC. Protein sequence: CASSDSYNEQFF.